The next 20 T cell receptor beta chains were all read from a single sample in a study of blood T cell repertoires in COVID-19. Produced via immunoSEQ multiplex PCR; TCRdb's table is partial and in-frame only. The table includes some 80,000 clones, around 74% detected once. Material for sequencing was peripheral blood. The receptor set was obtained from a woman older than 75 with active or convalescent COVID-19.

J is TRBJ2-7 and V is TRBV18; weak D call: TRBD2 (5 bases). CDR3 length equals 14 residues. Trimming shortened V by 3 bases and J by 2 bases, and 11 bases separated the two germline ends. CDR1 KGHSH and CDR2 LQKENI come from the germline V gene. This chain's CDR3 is CASSPDGGPYEQYF. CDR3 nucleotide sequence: TGTGCCAGCTCACCTGACGGAGGACCCTACGAGCAGTACTTC.

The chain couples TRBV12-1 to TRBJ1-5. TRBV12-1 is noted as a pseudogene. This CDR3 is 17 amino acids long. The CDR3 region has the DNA TGTGCCAGCAGCTGGTACGAGGTGCGACCCTTGAATCAGCCCCAGCATTTT. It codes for CASSWYEVRPLNQPQHF.

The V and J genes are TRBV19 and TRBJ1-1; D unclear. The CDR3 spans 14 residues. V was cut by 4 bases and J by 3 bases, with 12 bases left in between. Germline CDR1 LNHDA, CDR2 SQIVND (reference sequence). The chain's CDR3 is CASSRRESDTEAFF. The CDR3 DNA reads TGTGCCAGTAGTAGGCGGGAGTCGGACACTGAAGCTTTCTTT. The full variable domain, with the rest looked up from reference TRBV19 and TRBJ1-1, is DGGITQSPKYLFRKEGQNVTLSCEQNLNHDAMYWYRQDPGQGLRLIYYSQIVNDFQKGDIAEGYSVSREKKESFPLTVTSAQKNPTAFYLCASSRRESDTEAFFGQGTRLTVV.

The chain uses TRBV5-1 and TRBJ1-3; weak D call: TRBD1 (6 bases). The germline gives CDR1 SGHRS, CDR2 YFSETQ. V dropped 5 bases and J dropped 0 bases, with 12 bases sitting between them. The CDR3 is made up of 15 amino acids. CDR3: CASRPGQSSGNTIYF. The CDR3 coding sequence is TGCGCCAGCAGACCTGGACAGAGCTCTGGAAACACCATATATTTT.

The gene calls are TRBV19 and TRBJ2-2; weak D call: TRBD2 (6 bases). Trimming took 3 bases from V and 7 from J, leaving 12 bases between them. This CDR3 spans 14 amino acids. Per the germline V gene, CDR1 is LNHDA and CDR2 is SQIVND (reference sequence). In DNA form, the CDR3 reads TGTGCCAGTAGTATCGTGGTGGGGGGCGGGGAGCTGTTTTTT. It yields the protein CASSIVVGGGELFF. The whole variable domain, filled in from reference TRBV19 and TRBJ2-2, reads DGGITQSPKYLFRKEGQNVTLSCEQNLNHDAMYWYRQDPGQGLRLIYYSQIVNDFQKGDIAEGYSVSREKKESFPLTVTSAQKNPTAFYLCASSIVVGGGELFFGEGSRLTVL.

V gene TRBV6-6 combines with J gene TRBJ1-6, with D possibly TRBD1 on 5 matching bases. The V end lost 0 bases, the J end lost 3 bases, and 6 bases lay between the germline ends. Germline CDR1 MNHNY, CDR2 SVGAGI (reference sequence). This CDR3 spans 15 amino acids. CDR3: CASSYSQGYNSPLHF. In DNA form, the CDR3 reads TGTGCCAGCAGTTACTCGCAGGGCTATAATTCACCCCTCCACTTT.

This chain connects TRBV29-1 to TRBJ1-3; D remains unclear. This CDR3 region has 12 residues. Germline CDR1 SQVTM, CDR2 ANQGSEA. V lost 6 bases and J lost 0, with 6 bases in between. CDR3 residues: CSVDTSGNTIYF. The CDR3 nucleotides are TGCAGCGTCGACACCTCTGGAAACACCATATATTTT.

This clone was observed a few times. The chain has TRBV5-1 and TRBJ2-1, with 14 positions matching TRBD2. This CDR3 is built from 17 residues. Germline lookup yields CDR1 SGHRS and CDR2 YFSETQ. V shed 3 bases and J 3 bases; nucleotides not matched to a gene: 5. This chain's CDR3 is CASSYAGLAGVYNEQFF. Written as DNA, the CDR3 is TGCGCCAGCAGCTACGCGGGACTAGCGGGGGTCTACAATGAGCAGTTCTTC.

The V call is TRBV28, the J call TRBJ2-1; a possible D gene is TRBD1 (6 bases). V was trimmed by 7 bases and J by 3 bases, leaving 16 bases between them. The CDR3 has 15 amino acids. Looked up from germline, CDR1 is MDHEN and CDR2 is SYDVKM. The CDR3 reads CASTMDRGNYNEQFF. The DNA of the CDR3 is TGTGCCAGCACTATGGACAGAGGGAACTACAATGAGCAGTTCTTC.

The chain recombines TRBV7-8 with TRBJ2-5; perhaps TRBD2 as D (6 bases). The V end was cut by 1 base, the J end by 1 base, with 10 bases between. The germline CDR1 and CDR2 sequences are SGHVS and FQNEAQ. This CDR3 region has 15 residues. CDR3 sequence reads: CASSLDGRRQETQYF. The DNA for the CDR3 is TGTGCCAGCAGCTTAGATGGGAGGCGCCAAGAGACCCAGTACTTC.

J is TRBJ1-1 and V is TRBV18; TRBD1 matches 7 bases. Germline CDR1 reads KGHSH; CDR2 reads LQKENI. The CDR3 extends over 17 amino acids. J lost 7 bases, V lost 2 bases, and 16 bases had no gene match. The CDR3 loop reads CASSPVRQGVTGGEAFF. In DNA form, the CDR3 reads TGTGCCAGCTCACCAGTAAGGCAGGGGGTGACGGGCGGTGAAGCTTTCTTT.

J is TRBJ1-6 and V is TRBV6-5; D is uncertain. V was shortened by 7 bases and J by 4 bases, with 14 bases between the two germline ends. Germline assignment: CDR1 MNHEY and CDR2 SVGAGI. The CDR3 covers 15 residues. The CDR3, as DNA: TGTGCCAGCATAGCCCGCCAGATTTATAATTCACCCCTCCACTTT. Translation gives CASIARQIYNSPLHF.

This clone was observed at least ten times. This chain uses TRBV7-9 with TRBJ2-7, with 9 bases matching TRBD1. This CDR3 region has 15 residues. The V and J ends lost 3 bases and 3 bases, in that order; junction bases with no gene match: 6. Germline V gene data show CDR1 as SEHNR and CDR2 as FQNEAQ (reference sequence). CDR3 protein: CASSFAGTGNYEQYF. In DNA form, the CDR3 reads TGTGCCAGCAGCTTCGCCGGGACAGGGAACTACGAGCAGTACTTC.

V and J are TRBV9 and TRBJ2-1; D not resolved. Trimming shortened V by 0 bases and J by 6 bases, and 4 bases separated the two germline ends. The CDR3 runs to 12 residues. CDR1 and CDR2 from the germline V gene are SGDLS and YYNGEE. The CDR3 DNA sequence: TGTGCCAGCAGCGTAGGGGCCAATGAGCAGTTCTTC. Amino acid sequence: CASSVGANEQFF.

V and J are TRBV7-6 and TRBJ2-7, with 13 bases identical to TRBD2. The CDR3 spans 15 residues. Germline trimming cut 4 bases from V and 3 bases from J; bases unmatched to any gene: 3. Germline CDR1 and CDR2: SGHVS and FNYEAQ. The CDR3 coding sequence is TGTGCCAGCAGCTCCGGACTAGCGGGAGTCTACGAGCAGTACTTC. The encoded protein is CASSSGLAGVYEQYF.

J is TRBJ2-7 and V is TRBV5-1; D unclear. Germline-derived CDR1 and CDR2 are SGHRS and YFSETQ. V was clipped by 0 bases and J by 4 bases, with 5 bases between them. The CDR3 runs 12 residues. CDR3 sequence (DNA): TGCGCCAGCAGCTTGGGCGGATACGAGCAGTACTTC. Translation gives CASSLGGYEQYF.

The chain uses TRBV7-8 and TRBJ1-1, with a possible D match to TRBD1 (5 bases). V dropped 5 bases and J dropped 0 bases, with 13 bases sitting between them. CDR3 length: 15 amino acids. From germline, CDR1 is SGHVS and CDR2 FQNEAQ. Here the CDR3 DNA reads TGTGCCAGCAGCCTCCTGGGGACTATGAACACTGAAGCTTTCTTT. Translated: CASSLLGTMNTEAFF. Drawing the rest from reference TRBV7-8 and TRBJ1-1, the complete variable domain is GAGVSQSPRYKVAKRGQDVALRCDPISGHVSLFWYQQALGQGPEFLTYFQNEAQLDKSGLPSDRFFAERPEGSVSTLKIQRTQQEDSAVYLCASSLLGTMNTEAFFGQGTRLTVV.

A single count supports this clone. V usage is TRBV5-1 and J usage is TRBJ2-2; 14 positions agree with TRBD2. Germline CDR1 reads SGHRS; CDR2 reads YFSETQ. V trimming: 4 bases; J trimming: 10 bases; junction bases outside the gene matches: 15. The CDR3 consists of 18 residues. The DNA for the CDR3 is TGCGCCAGCAGCCCCACTACGGGACTAGCGGGAGTATTCTCGGAGCTGTTTTTT. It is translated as CASSPTTGLAGVFSELFF.

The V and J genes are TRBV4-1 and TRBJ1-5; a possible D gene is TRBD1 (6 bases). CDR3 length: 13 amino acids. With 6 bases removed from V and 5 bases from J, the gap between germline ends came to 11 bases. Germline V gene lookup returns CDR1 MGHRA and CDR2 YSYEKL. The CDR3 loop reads CASSPQGDQPQHF. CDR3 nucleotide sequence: TGCGCCAGCAGTCCACAGGGAGATCAGCCCCAGCATTTT.

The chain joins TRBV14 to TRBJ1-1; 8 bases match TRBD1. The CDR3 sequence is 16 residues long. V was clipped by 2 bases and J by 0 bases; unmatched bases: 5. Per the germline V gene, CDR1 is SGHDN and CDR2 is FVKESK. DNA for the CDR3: TGTGCCAGCAGCCAAACAGGGGGGGGTTTGAACACTGAAGCTTTCTTT. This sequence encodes CASSQTGGGLNTEAFF.